This TCR beta chain comes out of a study of T cells after yellow fever vaccination. By 5'RACE template switching, TCR cDNA was produced, with a universal primer site and UMIs added in the process. MiXCR, applied by TCRdb to the 5' RACE reads, yields one record per CDR3 protein. Among hundreds of thousands of distinct CDR3 sequences listed, roughly a sixth were seen once. This clonotype showed up many times. Its antigen is undetermined. Findings of the study overall: Among primary-vaccination clones, most reappeared after the booster, at almost 98% for CD4 and 88% for CD8. A faster peak, day 5 versus 15, was reached by the weaker secondary response.

The CDR3 has 15 amino acids. The germline V gene encodes CDR1 SGHTA and CDR2 FQGNSA. The V and J ends lost 6 bases and 6 bases respectively, with 18 bases between them. The sample in question was PBMCs, obtained before the yellow fever booster vaccination. The chain recombines TRBV7-2 with TRBJ1-5; possible D gene TRBD1, 6 bases. This receptor was obtained from a man aged 18 to 35 who received the YFV17D yellow fever vaccine. CDR3 sequence reads: CASSLGGAGSQPQHF. The CDR3 DNA is TGTGCCAGCAGTTTGGGGGGGGCTGGAAGTCAGCCCCAGCATTTT.